This T cell receptor beta chain appears in the sequencing data of a study of shared T cell receptors in the human thymus. This clone has just a few counts. The V gene lost 2 bases and the J gene lost 3 bases, with 10 bases spanning the gap. The CDR3 covers 14 residues. Germline V CDR1 and CDR2: SGHAT, FQNNGV. This table comes from immunoSEQ multiplex PCR, and its TCRdb copy is limited to in-frame clones, with some not included. The repertoire holds 720,000 or so clones, with 70% to 90% as singletons. The same specimen was also included in a second study, on human thymus T cells. That source adds: Healthy Finnish infants undergoing corrective surgery for congenital heart defects provided the donor material. Thymic material originated from resections removed in the course of corrective heart surgery. Thymic and blood repertoires seemed to show skewed V and J gene use. Related research reported highly overlapping thymic repertoires among unrelated individuals.

Sequenced material: thymocytes. The rearrangement uses TRBV11-2 and TRBJ1-1; no firm D call. This clonotype was sampled from a girl under three years old with a congenital heart defect. The CDR3 loop is CASSLLPGDTEAFF. Here the CDR3 DNA reads TGTGCCAGCAGCTTACTTCCGGGAGACACTGAAGCTTTCTTT.